These T cell receptor beta chains were read from a single sample in a study of T cell responses to AZD1222 COVID-19 vaccine. The assay was immunoSEQ multiplex PCR, and TCRdb's table has in-frame clones only and misses some. Of fewer than 85,000 clones in the sample, about nine tenths were seen once. The material sequenced was peripheral blood, taken 28 days after the second AZD1222 dose. These receptor sequences come from an adult who received the AZD1222 COVID-19 vaccine. CDR3s include the opening cysteine and the closing phenylalanine or tryptophan. Fields, in order: J gene, V gene, CDR3 length, CDR3 protein.

J gene: TRBJ1-2; V gene: TRBV25-1; CDR3 length: 15; CDR3 protein: CASSLGQGISYGYTF
J gene: TRBJ1-1; V gene: TRBV14; CDR3 length: 13; CDR3 protein: CASSQNTGTEAFF
J gene: TRBJ2-7; V gene: TRBV13; CDR3 length: 11; CDR3 protein: CASSRDREQYF
J gene: TRBJ2-5; V gene: TRBV7-2; CDR3 length: 14; CDR3 protein: CASSLVHFLETQYF
J gene: TRBJ2-3; V gene: TRBV7-3; CDR3 length: 15; CDR3 protein: CASSPSRGTTDTQYF
J gene: TRBJ2-3; V gene: TRBV14; CDR3 length: 16; CDR3 protein: CASSKRLAGATDTQYF
J gene: TRBJ2-5; V gene: TRBV21-1; CDR3 length: 17; CDR3 protein: CASSKWAHRGRFETQYF
J gene: TRBJ1-3; V gene: TRBV4-2; CDR3 length: 13; CDR3 protein: CASSQGGEATIYF
J gene: TRBJ2-3; V gene: TRBV11-2; CDR3 length: 16; CDR3 protein: CASSYGAGILTDTQYF
J gene: TRBJ2-6; V gene: TRBV4-1; CDR3 length: 15; CDR3 protein: CASSQGTSGANVLTF
J gene: TRBJ2-2; V gene: TRBV6-5; CDR3 length: 14; CDR3 protein: CASSRGGATGELFF
J gene: TRBJ2-1; V gene: TRBV30; CDR3 length: 13; CDR3 protein: CAWSVLEDHEQFF
J gene: TRBJ1-3; V gene: TRBV4-2; CDR3 length: 17; CDR3 protein: CASSHIAGTGTGNTIYF
J gene: TRBJ1-1; V gene: TRBV27; CDR3 length: 13; CDR3 protein: CASNLLPETEAFF
J gene: TRBJ1-1; V gene: TRBV27; CDR3 length: 13; CDR3 protein: CASRGYMNTEAFF
J gene: TRBJ1-2; V gene: TRBV7-9; CDR3 length: 16; CDR3 protein: CASSLPRQGVWYGYTF
J gene: TRBJ1-6; V gene: TRBV6-6; CDR3 length: 14; CDR3 protein: CASSSETFESPLHF
J gene: TRBJ2-3; V gene: TRBV28; CDR3 length: 12; CDR3 protein: CASSLTTYTQYF
J gene: TRBJ1-1; V gene: TRBV2; CDR3 length: 12; CDR3 protein: CASSEARIGAFF
J gene: TRBJ2-7; V gene: TRBV6-5; CDR3 length: 12; CDR3 protein: CAITLAGYEQYF
J gene: TRBJ1-1; V gene: TRBV27; CDR3 length: 18; CDR3 protein: CASSNIRTGHTLNTEAFF
J gene: TRBJ1-1; V gene: TRBV28; CDR3 length: 13; CDR3 protein: CASTPRVNTEAFF
J gene: TRBJ2-6; V gene: TRBV27; CDR3 length: 16; CDR3 protein: CASTLNSPSGANVLTF
J gene: TRBJ1-5; V gene: TRBV2; CDR3 length: 13; CDR3 protein: CASSWGINQPQHF
J gene: TRBJ1-2; V gene: TRBV6-1; CDR3 length: 12; CDR3 protein: CASSDRDYGYTF
J gene: TRBJ2-3; V gene: TRBV6-2/TRBV6-3; CDR3 length: 14; CDR3 protein: CASSLAGFTDTQYF
J gene: TRBJ1-2; V gene: TRBV4-1; CDR3 length: 14; CDR3 protein: CASSQNREGYGYTF
J gene: TRBJ1-4; V gene: TRBV3-1/TRBV3-2; CDR3 length: 18; CDR3 protein: CASSLGTGAFATNEKLFF
J gene: TRBJ2-2; V gene: TRBV9; CDR3 length: 16; CDR3 protein: CASSASGTPRTGELFF
J gene: TRBJ2-7; V gene: TRBV6-6; CDR3 length: 14; CDR3 protein: CASSYSAASYEQYF
J gene: TRBJ1-2; V gene: TRBV14; CDR3 length: 15; CDR3 protein: CASSPVRQVGSGYTF
J gene: TRBJ2-6; V gene: TRBV7-8; CDR3 length: 16; CDR3 protein: CASSLSPFSGANVLTF
J gene: TRBJ2-7; V gene: TRBV3-1/TRBV3-2; CDR3 length: 12; CDR3 protein: CASSGSSYEQYF
J gene: TRBJ2-3; V gene: TRBV2; CDR3 length: 14; CDR3 protein: CATIRDRNTDTQYF
J gene: TRBJ1-6; V gene: TRBV30; CDR3 length: 14; CDR3 protein: CASKLGNGNSPLHF
J gene: TRBJ1-1; V gene: TRBV3-1/TRBV3-2; CDR3 length: 15; CDR3 protein: CASSQDPRGASEAFF
J gene: TRBJ2-3; V gene: TRBV6-4; CDR3 length: 16; CDR3 protein: CASSDHGAGGPDTQYF
J gene: TRBJ1-5; V gene: TRBV19; CDR3 length: 14; CDR3 protein: CASSWWGSDQPQHF
J gene: TRBJ1-1; V gene: TRBV3-1/TRBV3-2; CDR3 length: 15; CDR3 protein: CASSQEASENTEAFF
J gene: TRBJ1-1; V gene: TRBV15; CDR3 length: 13; CDR3 protein: CATSRTMNTEAFF
J gene: TRBJ2-7; V gene: TRBV5-4; CDR3 length: 14; CDR3 protein: CASSSPGATYEQYF
J gene: TRBJ1-6; V gene: TRBV18; CDR3 length: 16; CDR3 protein: CASSSPDRAEHSPLHF
J gene: TRBJ1-3; V gene: TRBV19; CDR3 length: 14; CDR3 protein: CATGDRVKGNTIYF
J gene: TRBJ1-4; V gene: TRBV3-1/TRBV3-2; CDR3 length: 14; CDR3 protein: CASSFKGGNEKLFF
J gene: TRBJ2-7; V gene: TRBV28; CDR3 length: 14; CDR3 protein: CATDSGSLVYEQYF
J gene: TRBJ1-6; V gene: TRBV5-6; CDR3 length: 14; CDR3 protein: CASSLPQGGSPLHF
J gene: TRBJ1-4; V gene: TRBV2; CDR3 length: 13; CDR3 protein: CASREGFGEKLFF
J gene: TRBJ2-1; V gene: TRBV28; CDR3 length: 11; CDR3 protein: CASSPVGEQFF
J gene: TRBJ2-7; V gene: TRBV6-5; CDR3 length: 13; CDR3 protein: CASSIQGGYEQYF
J gene: TRBJ1-5; V gene: TRBV2; CDR3 length: 13; CDR3 protein: CASQGHDNQPQHF
J gene: TRBJ1-1; V gene: TRBV12-3/TRBV12-4; CDR3 length: 13; CDR3 protein: CASSLIKGQGAFF
J gene: TRBJ2-7; V gene: TRBV11-3; CDR3 length: 15; CDR3 protein: CASSYRGQGSYEQYF